This T cell receptor (beta chain) was identified in a study of blood T cell repertoires in COVID-19. Study-level background: COVID-19 samples, acute and convalescent, were from the United States, Italy and Spain. The cDNA or gDNA used as material had been derived from T cells, B-cell-depleted T cells, or PBMCs.

CDR1 is SQVTM and CDR2 is ANQGSEA in the germline V gene. Trimming cost V 4 bases and J 5 bases, with 12 bases left between them. The CDR3 totals 13 residues. In the study's own analysis: Researchers report that nucleated cell counts were estimated from reference gene primer amplification. Sequenced by immunoSEQ multiplex PCR; TCRdb stores in-frame clones only, minus some. Clone size and V and J calls were adopted from that table, with D and trimming inferred from the DNA. This repertoire shows roughly 100,000 clones, about 80% found once; its top ten account for more than 3%. The TCR originated in an elderly woman with active or convalescent COVID-19. The J gene is TRBJ1-5, the V gene TRBV29-1, with no clear D. Sequenced input: peripheral blood. The CDR3 DNA follows: TGCAGCGTTGCTAGCCACTCAGATCAGCCCCAGCATTTT. Protein: CSVASHSDQPQHF.